This TCR beta chain appears in the sequencing data of a study of shared clonotypes between healthy human individuals. Nashville, Tennessee was home to all donors, who were Caucasian adults. Researchers ran the assay at a deep level. The repertoire was sequenced with immunoSEQ multiplex PCR; TCRdb's copy has only in-frame clones and lacks some. The profile shows about 710,000 clones, approximately 73% of them singletons. Germline V gives CDR1 SGHRS, CDR2 YFSETQ. CDR3 length: 15 residues. V lost 0 bases and J lost 3; bases outside the gene matches: 1. This clone showed up just once. The chain couples TRBV5-1 to TRBJ2-7; TRBD2 agrees at 12 bases. The sequence came from a woman aged 30 to 39 in good health. The sample taken for sequencing was memory CD4+ T cells sorted from blood. Subset meaning: CD45RA-negative fraction. The CDR3 DNA reads TGCGCCAGCAGCTTGGGGACTAGCGGGAACTACGAGCAGTACTTC. Translating gives CASSLGTSGNYEQYF.